This T cell receptor beta chain was sequenced during a study of blood T cell repertoires in COVID-19. Across the whole study: T cells, B-cell-depleted T cells, or PBMCs provided the cDNA or gDNA that served as material.

Authors' analysis steps: For nucleated cells, counts were estimated from reference gene primer amplification. Assay used: immunoSEQ multiplex PCR; TCRdb lists only in-frame clones, some missing. D and trimming were read from the DNA, whereas the V and J calls and clone size are those reported in that table. The sample has some 260,000 clones; about 88% are singletons. Trimming pared 0 bases from V and 9 bases from J, leaving 15 bases between. CDR3 length: 15 amino acids. Germline CDR1 and CDR2: LNHDA and SQIVND (reference sequence). Donors were grouped by their self-reported clinical history. The J gene is TRBJ1-5, the V gene TRBV19, with D perhaps matching TRBD1 (5 bases). The clonotype was recovered from a man younger than 45 with acute COVID-19. Sequencing was carried out using PBMCs or T cells enriched from blood (not recorded which). As DNA, the CDR3 is TGTGCCAGTAGTATAGAGGCCCTACGGGGGACGCCCCAGCATTTT. Translated: CASSIEALRGTPQHF. The whole variable domain, filled in from reference TRBV19 and TRBJ1-5, reads DGGITQSPKYLFRKEGQNVTLSCEQNLNHDAMYWYRQDPGQGLRLIYYSQIVNDFQKGDIAEGYSVSREKKESFPLTVTSAQKNPTAFYLCASSIEALRGTPQHFGDGTRLSIL.